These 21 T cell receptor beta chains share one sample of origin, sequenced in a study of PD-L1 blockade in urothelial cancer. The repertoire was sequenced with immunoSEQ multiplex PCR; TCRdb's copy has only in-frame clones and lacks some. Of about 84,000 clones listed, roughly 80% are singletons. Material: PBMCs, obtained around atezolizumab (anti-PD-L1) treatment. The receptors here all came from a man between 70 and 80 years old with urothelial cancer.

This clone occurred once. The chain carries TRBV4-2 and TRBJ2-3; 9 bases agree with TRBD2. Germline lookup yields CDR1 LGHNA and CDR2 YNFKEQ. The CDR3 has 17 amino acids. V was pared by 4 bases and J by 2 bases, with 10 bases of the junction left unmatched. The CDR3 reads CASSPSVSGSATDTQYF. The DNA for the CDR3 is TGTGCCAGCAGCCCCTCTGTTAGCGGGAGCGCCACAGATACGCAGTATTTT.

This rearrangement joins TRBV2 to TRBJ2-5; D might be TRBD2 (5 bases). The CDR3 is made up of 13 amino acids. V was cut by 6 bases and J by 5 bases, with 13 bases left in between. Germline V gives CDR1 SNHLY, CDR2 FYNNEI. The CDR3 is CASRREGGETQYF. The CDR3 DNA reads TGTGCCAGCAGACGCGAGGGCGGCGAGACCCAGTACTTC.

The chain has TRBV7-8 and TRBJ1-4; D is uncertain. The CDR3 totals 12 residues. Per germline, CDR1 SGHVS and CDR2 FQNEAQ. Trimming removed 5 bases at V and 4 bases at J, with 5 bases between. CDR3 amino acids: CASSPYNEKLFF. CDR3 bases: TGTGCCAGCAGCCCCTATAATGAAAAACTGTTTTTT.

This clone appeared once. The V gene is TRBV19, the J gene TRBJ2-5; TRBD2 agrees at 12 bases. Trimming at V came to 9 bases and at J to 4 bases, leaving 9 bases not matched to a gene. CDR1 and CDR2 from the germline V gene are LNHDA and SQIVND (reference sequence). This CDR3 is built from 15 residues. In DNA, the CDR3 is TGTGCCAGCAGGTCCCTAGCGGGAGGGACAGAGACCCAGTACTTC. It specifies CASRSLAGGTETQYF.

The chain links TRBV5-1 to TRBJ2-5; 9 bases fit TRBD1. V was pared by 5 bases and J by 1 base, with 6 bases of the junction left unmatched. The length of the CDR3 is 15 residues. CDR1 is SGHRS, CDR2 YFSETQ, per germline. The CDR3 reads CASSWRGQGQETQYF. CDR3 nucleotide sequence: TGCGCCAGCAGTTGGCGGGGACAGGGCCAAGAGACCCAGTACTTC. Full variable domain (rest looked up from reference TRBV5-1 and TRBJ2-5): KAGVTQTPRYLIKTRGQQVTLSCSPISGHRSVSWYQQTPGQGLQFLFEYFSETQRNKGNFPGRFSGRQFSNSRSEMNVSTLELGDSALYLCASSWRGQGQETQYFGPGTRLLVL.

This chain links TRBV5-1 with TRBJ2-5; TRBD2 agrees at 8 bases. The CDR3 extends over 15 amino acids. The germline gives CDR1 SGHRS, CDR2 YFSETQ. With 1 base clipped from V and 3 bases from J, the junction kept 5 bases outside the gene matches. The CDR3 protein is CASSLIWTSKETQYF. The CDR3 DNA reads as TGCGCCAGCAGCTTGATCTGGACTAGCAAAGAGACCCAGTACTTC.

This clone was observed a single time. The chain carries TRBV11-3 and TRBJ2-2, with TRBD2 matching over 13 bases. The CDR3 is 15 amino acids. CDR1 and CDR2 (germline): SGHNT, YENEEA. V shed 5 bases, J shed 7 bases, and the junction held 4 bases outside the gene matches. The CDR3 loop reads CASSTSGRAGGELFF. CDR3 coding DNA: TGTGCCAGCAGCACTAGCGGGAGGGCCGGCGGGGAGCTGTTTTTT.

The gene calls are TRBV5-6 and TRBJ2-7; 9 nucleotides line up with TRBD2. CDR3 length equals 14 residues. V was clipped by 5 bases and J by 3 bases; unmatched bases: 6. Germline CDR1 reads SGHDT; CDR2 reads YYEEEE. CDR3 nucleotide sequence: TGTGCCAGCAGTACAATAGCGGGAGACTACGAGCAGTACTTC. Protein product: CASSTIAGDYEQYF.

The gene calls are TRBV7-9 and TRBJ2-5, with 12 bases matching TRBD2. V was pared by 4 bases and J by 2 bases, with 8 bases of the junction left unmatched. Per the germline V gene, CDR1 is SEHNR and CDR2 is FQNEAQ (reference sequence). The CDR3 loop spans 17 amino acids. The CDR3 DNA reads TGTGCCAGCAGCTCCCGGACTAGCGGGGCCCTACAAGAGACCCAGTACTTC. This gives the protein CASSSRTSGALQETQYF.

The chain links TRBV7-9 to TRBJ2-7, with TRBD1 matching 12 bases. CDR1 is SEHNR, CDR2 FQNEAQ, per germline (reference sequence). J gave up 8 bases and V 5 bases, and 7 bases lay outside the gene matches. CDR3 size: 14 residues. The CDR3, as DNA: TGTGCCAGCAGCCGAAAGGGACAGGGGGCTAAGCAGTACTTC. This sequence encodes CASSRKGQGAKQYF.

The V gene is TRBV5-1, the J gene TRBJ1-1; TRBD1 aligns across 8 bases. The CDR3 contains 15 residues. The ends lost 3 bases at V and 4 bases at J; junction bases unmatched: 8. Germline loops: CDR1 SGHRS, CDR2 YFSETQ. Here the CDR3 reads CASSSKSTGATEAFF. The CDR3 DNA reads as TGCGCCAGCAGCTCCAAATCGACAGGGGCCACTGAAGCTTTCTTT. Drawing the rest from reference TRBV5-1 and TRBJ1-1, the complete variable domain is KAGVTQTPRYLIKTRGQQVTLSCSPISGHRSVSWYQQTPGQGLQFLFEYFSETQRNKGNFPGRFSGRQFSNSRSEMNVSTLELGDSALYLCASSSKSTGATEAFFGQGTRLTVV.

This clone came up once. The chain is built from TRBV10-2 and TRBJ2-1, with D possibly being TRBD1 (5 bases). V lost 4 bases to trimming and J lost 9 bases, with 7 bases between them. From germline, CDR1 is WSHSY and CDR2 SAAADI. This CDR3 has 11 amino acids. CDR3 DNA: TGCGCCAGCAGTGTGGGGCCTGAGCAGTTCTTC. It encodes CASSVGPEQFF.

DNA for the CDR3: TGTGCCAGCAGCTTAGATAACGAGCAGTACTTC. Protein product: CASSLDNEQYF. The chain couples TRBV7-2 to TRBJ2-7; D remains ambiguous. V shed 1 base and J shed 5 bases, with 3 bases lying between them. Per the germline V gene, CDR1 is SGHTA and CDR2 is FQGNSA. This CDR3 is built from 11 residues.

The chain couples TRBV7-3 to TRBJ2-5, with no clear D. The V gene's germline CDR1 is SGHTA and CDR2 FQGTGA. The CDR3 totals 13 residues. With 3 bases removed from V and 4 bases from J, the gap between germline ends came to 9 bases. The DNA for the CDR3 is TGTGCCAGCAGCTTTAAGCATGGAGAGACCCAGTACTTC. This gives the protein CASSFKHGETQYF.

The CDR3 DNA reads as TGTGCCAGTAGTGCTGGGGGGAGCAATCAGCCCCAGCATTTT. Its translation: CASSAGGSNQPQHF. The chain employs TRBV19 and TRBJ1-5, with D perhaps TRBD1 (5 bases). V shed 5 bases and J shed 1 base, with 9 bases lying between them. Per the germline V gene, CDR1 is LNHDA and CDR2 is SQIVND (reference sequence). The CDR3 has 14 residues.

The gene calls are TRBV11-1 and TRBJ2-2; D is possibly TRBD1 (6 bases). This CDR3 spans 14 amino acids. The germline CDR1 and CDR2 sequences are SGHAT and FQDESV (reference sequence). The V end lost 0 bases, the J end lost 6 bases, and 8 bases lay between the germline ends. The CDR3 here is CASSLARGAGELFF. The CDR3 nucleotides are TGTGCCAGCAGCTTAGCCAGGGGCGCCGGGGAGCTGTTTTTT.

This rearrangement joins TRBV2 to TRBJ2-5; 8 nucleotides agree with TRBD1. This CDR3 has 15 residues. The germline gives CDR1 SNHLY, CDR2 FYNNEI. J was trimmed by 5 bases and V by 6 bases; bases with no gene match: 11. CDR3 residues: CASRKTGATVETQYF. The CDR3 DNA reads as TGTGCCAGCAGGAAGACAGGGGCCACGGTCGAGACCCAGTACTTC.

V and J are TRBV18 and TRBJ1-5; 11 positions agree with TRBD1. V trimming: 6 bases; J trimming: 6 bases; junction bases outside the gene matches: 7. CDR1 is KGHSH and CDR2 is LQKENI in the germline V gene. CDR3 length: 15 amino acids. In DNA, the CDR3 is TGTGCCAGCTCTCTCGGACAGGGGGCGACTCAGCCCCAGCATTTT. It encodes CASSLGQGATQPQHF. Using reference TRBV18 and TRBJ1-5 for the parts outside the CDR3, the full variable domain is NAGVMQNPRHLVRRRGQEARLRCSPMKGHSHVYWYRQLPEEGLKFMVYLQKENIIDESGMPKERFSAEFPKEGPSILRIQQVVRGDSAAYFCASSLGQGATQPQHFGDGTRLSIL.

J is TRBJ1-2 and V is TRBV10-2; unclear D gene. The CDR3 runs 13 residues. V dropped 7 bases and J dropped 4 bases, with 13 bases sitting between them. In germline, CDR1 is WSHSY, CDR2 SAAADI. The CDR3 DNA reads TGCGCCAGCAACCGGGAGCCTTCCTATGGCTACACCTTC. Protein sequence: CASNREPSYGYTF.

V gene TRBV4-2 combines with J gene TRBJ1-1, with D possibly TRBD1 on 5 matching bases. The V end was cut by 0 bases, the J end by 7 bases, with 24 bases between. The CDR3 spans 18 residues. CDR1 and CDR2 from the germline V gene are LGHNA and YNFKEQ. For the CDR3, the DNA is TGTGCCAGCAGCCAAGAGTACGGATTCTTACCGATCACAGGTGAAGCTTTCTTT. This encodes CASSQEYGFLPITGEAFF.

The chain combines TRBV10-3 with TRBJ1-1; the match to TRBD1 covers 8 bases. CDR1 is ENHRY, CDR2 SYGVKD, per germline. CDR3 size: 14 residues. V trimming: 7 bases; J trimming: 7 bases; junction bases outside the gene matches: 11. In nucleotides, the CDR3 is TGTGCCATCACCTCGGACAGGGCAGCGGGTGAAGCTTTCTTT. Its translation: CAITSDRAAGEAFF.